These 9 T cell receptor beta chains came from one sample sequenced in a study of cytomegalovirus exposure and HLA in healthy donors. 13 Jbeta primers and 60 Vbeta primers were used for the PCR. Sequenced by immunoSEQ multiplex PCR; TCRdb stores in-frame clones only, minus some. The table has 140,000 to 150,000 clones, 88% seen once; the top ten hold roughly 0.5%. Sequenced input: PBMCs. The receptors derive from a woman aged 40 to 50 in good health and CMV-seronegative.

V gene TRBV28 combines with J gene TRBJ2-7; 7 bases map to TRBD2. Germline V CDR1 and CDR2: MDHEN, SYDVKM. This CDR3 has 15 residues. With 5 bases clipped from V and 4 bases from J, the junction kept 11 bases outside the gene matches. CDR3 nucleotides: TGTGCCAGCAGTCCGTCGGGACTAACGGGTTACGAGCAGTACTTC. Translating gives CASSPSGLTGYEQYF.

This rearrangement joins TRBV2 to TRBJ2-2, with 8 bases lining up with TRBD1. Germline V CDR1 and CDR2: SNHLY, FYNNEI. The CDR3 has 16 residues. With 2 bases clipped from V and 6 bases from J, the junction kept 8 bases outside the gene matches. CDR3 residues: CASSERRPGGSGELFF. The CDR3 bases are TGTGCCAGCAGTGAAAGAAGGCCAGGGGGCTCCGGGGAGCTGTTTTTT.

The V and J genes are TRBV4-1 and TRBJ2-1, with 9 positions matching TRBD2. The CDR3 extends over 16 amino acids. Germline V gives CDR1 MGHRA, CDR2 YSYEKL. V trimming: 5 bases; J trimming: 4 bases; junction bases outside the gene matches: 9. CDR3 residues: CASSSRLSGGYNEQFF. In DNA, the CDR3 is TGCGCCAGCAGCTCTCGACTCAGCGGGGGGTACAATGAGCAGTTCTTC.

Worth noting for this clone: Other DNA sequences in the sample encode the same CDR3. This sequence joins TRBV6-5 and TRBJ1-5, with D unclear. The CDR3 is made up of 13 amino acids. V lost 0 bases, J lost 4 bases, and 4 bases lay in between. Germline V lookup: CDR1 MNHEY, CDR2 SVGAGI. The CDR3 region has the DNA TGTGCCAGCAGTTACTCGAGGAATCAGCCCCAGCATTTT. Its translation: CASSYSRNQPQHF.

The chain recombines TRBV5-4 with TRBJ2-1; a weak D match, TRBD2 (5 bases). Germline assignment: CDR1 SGHNT and CDR2 YYREEE (reference sequence). The CDR3 consists of 15 residues. V gave up 7 bases and J gave up 0 bases, with 14 bases separating them. The CDR3 spells CASGGSSSSYNEQFF. The CDR3 DNA follows: TGTGCCAGCGGAGGATCCTCCAGCTCCTACAATGAGCAGTTCTTC.

The chain combines TRBV5-4 with TRBJ1-4; TRBD1 matches at 11 bases. The CDR3 is 15 residues long. Germline CDR1 reads SGHNT; CDR2 reads YYREEE (reference sequence). Losses at the gene ends were 4 bases for V and 9 bases for J; bases not matched to a gene: 8. Written as DNA, the CDR3 is TGTGCCAGCAGCCTGGGGACAGGGGGGTCGCAAAAACTGTTTTTT. It encodes CASSLGTGGSQKLFF.

The genes are TRBV27 and TRBJ1-1; D possibly corresponds to TRBD1 (5 bases). The CDR3 covers 11 residues. CDR1 and CDR2 from the germline V gene are MNHEY and SMNVEV (reference sequence). V shed 2 bases and J shed 9 bases, with 7 bases lying between them. The CDR3: CASSLGAKAFF. The CDR3 DNA reads TGTGCCAGCAGTTTAGGGGCAAAAGCTTTCTTT.

The chain couples TRBV27 to TRBJ2-1; TRBD2 matches at 9 bases. This CDR3 has 16 residues. Germline values: CDR1 MNHEY, CDR2 SMNVEV (reference sequence). V was clipped by 7 bases and J by 0 bases; unmatched bases: 7. The CDR3 DNA reads as TGTGCCAGCACGAGTCTAGCGGGATACTCCTACAATGAGCAGTTCTTC. It yields the protein CASTSLAGYSYNEQFF.

The chain couples TRBV7-2 to TRBJ2-7, with 11 bases aligning to TRBD2. The CDR3 is 16 residues long. Germline trimming cut 4 bases from V and 7 bases from J; bases unmatched to any gene: 12. Germline CDR1 SGHTA, CDR2 FQGNSA. CDR3: CASSSPLVAGGVEQYF. In DNA form, the CDR3 reads TGTGCCAGCAGCTCCCCTTTAGTAGCGGGAGGGGTTGAGCAGTACTTC.